This T cell receptor (beta chain) was captured in a study of response to subunit inactivated influenza vaccine. Study results and caveats: A suggestion made by the authors is that each seasonal influenza vaccination recruits few new T cells.

The V and J ends lost 2 bases and 5 bases respectively, with 15 bases between them. This CDR3 has 15 amino acids. Germline CDR1 SGHTA, CDR2 FQGNSA. TCRdb called the RT-PCR reads again in MiXCR, with one record for every CDR3 protein. The sample has 610,000 or so distinct CDR3 sequences, approximately 15% seen once; the top ten hold approximately 12%. In regard to this clonotype: The antigen remains undetermined.

The rearrangement links TRBV7-2 to TRBJ1-1; a possible D gene is TRBD1 (5 bases). The source of this sequence is a man aged 50 to 60 who received an inactivated influenza vaccine. This material consisted of PBMCs from blood, taken roughly 12 days after vaccination. CDR3 bases: TGTGCCAGCAGCTTACTGGATCCGGGGGTGACTGAAGCTTTCTTT. Translating it yields CASSLLDPGVTEAFF.